A single sample gave rise to the 22 T cell receptor beta chains below, sequenced in a study of beta chain features in type 1 diabetes. Expressed TCRB transcripts were sequenced after all isolated RNA was converted to cDNA. Data came from immunoSEQ multiplex PCR; TCRdb stores just in-frame clones and leaves some out. The data hold some 270,000 clones, with about 14% observed a single time. Sequenced material: naive CD4+ T cells from blood. These receptors came from a woman aged 40 to 50 in good health.

The chain has TRBV7-2 and TRBJ2-5; 8 positions agree with TRBD2. V trimming: 1 base; J trimming: 4 bases; junction bases outside the gene matches: 8. The CDR3 runs to 16 residues. CDR1 is SGHTA, CDR2 FQGNSA, per germline. The CDR3 coding sequence is TGTGCCAGCAGCTTAGAAAGCGGGGGCCGGGGAGAGACCCAGTACTTC. Its protein product is CASSLESGGRGETQYF.

This chain links TRBV5-1 with TRBJ2-2, with no clear D. The V and J ends lost 1 base and 2 bases respectively, with 6 bases between them. The V gene's germline CDR1 is SGHRS and CDR2 YFSETQ. This CDR3 is 14 amino acids long. CDR3 DNA: TGCGCCAGCAGCTTGATAGAAAACACCGGGGAGCTGTTTTTT. This codes for CASSLIENTGELFF.

The J gene is TRBJ1-1, the V gene TRBV5-1; D is ambiguous. Germline CDR1 is SGHRS and CDR2 is YFSETQ. This CDR3 has 14 residues. The V end was cut by 0 bases, the J end by 4 bases, with 10 bases between. The CDR3 here is CASSLGAASTEAFF. In nucleotides, the CDR3 is TGCGCCAGCAGCTTGGGCGCAGCGTCCACTGAAGCTTTCTTT.

At least ten counts were recorded for this clone. The rearrangement joins TRBV15 to TRBJ2-2; no definite D call. CDR3 length: 12 residues. V was shortened by 6 bases and J by 8 bases, with 10 bases between the two germline ends. Looked up from germline, CDR1 is LNHNV and CDR2 is YYDKDF (reference sequence). The CDR3 coding sequence is TGTGCCACCAGGAGGTTCCCGGGGGAGCTGTTTTTT. Its protein is CATRRFPGELFF.

The table lists this clone with a few counts. This chain uses TRBV10-3 with TRBJ2-7, with 7 bases identical to TRBD1. The CDR3 contains 14 residues. Per the germline V gene, CDR1 is ENHRY and CDR2 is SYGVKD. Trimming cost V 0 bases and J 3 bases; bases outside gene matches: 2. CDR3 DNA sequence: TGTGCCATCAGTGAGTCGAGGGACAGCTACGAGCAGTACTTC. The encoded protein is CAISESRDSYEQYF.

The chain employs TRBV29-1 and TRBJ2-3, with TRBD1 matching 10 bases. The CDR3 runs to 15 residues. Trimming removed 4 bases from V and 2 bases from J; junction bases left unmatched: 6. Germline CDR1 is SQVTM and CDR2 is ANQGSEA. CDR3 region: CSVGGTGVTTDTQYF. Here the CDR3 DNA reads TGCAGCGTTGGAGGGACAGGGGTAACCACAGATACGCAGTATTTT.

The chain recombines TRBV5-1 with TRBJ2-7, with D possibly TRBD2 on 6 matching bases. CDR1 and CDR2 from the germline V gene are SGHRS and YFSETQ. The CDR3 loop spans 14 amino acids. V was clipped by 2 bases and J by 2 bases, with 11 bases between them. Here the CDR3 DNA reads TGCGCCAGCAGCTTCTCCGGGGGAACCTACGAGCAGTACTTC. Its translation is CASSFSGGTYEQYF.

CDR3 coding DNA: TGCGCCAGCAGCCCCGGGACAGCCTCTAATGAAAAACTGTTTTTT. Encoded protein: CASSPGTASNEKLFF. This chain links TRBV5-1 with TRBJ1-4, with TRBD1 identical over 7 bases. The CDR3 is 15 amino acids. CDR1 is SGHRS, CDR2 YFSETQ, per germline. The V gene end was trimmed by 4 bases and the J gene end by 3 bases; junction bases not matched to a gene: 6.

Concerning this clone itself: The junction shows a germline mismatch at one end, possibly a read error. J is TRBJ1-3 and V is TRBV7-2; maybe TRBD1 (5 bases). CDR3 size: 12 residues. Germline CDR1 and CDR2: SGHTA and FQGNSA. The CDR3 here is CASSPLGAPRDF. CDR3 nucleotides: TGTGCCAGCAGCCCGCTAGGGGCTCCAAGGGATTTT.

This clone showed up just a few times. The rearrangement joins TRBV19 to TRBJ1-1; weak D call: TRBD1 (5 bases). V was pared by 5 bases and J by 1 base, with 11 bases between. The length of the CDR3 is 14 residues. Germline assignment: CDR1 LNHDA and CDR2 SQIVND (reference sequence). CDR3 sequence: CASSRQGTNTEAFF. CDR3 DNA sequence: TGTGCCAGTAGTCGTCAGGGTACGAACACTGAAGCTTTCTTT.

V and J are TRBV6-1 and TRBJ2-7, with TRBD1 identical over 7 bases. This CDR3 comprises 14 residues. V was pared by 6 bases and J by 2 bases, with 7 bases of the junction left unmatched. Germline values: CDR1 MNHNS, CDR2 SASEGT. This chain's CDR3 is CASRGTVLTYEQYF. The CDR3, as DNA: TGTGCCAGCAGGGGGACAGTCCTTACCTACGAGCAGTACTTC.

This clone occurred a few times. The rearrangement links TRBV15 to TRBJ1-2; 10 bases fit TRBD1. CDR3 length equals 16 residues. The V segment lost 1 base and the J segment 6 bases; nucleotides outside the gene matches: 8. Germline-derived CDR1 and CDR2 are LNHNV and YYDKDF (reference sequence). The CDR3 here is CATSRVATDRGNGYTF. CDR3 DNA sequence: TGTGCCACCAGCAGAGTGGCAACGGACAGGGGGAATGGCTACACCTTC. Based on the CDR3 plus reference TRBV15 and TRBJ1-2, the full variable domain is DAMVIQNPRYQVTQFGKPVTLSCSQTLNHNVMYWYQQKSSQAPKLLFHYYDKDFNNEADTPDNFQSRRPNTSFCFLDIRSPGLGDTAMYLCATSRVATDRGNGYTFGSGTRLTVV.

The V call is TRBV19, the J call TRBJ2-2, with D possibly being TRBD2 (6 bases). The germline V gene encodes CDR1 LNHDA and CDR2 SQIVND (reference sequence). The V gene lost 5 bases and the J gene lost 1 base, with 26 bases spanning the gap. The CDR3 is 20 amino acids. CDR3 sequence (DNA): TGTGCCAGTAGTTCACCCCCTCTACTCGCGAAGGGACTGAACACCGGGGAGCTGTTTTTT. Translation: CASSSPPLLAKGLNTGELFF.

This clone occurred a few times. The chain links TRBV19 to TRBJ2-7, with 8 bases matching TRBD2. J lost 6 bases, V lost 6 bases, and 10 bases had no gene match. The CDR3 is 14 amino acids. Germline V gene sequence: CDR1 LNHDA, CDR2 SQIVND (reference sequence). CDR3 coding DNA: TGTGCCAGTAGAAGGACCCCGGGGGGGCTCGAGCAGTACTTC. Translating it yields CASRRTPGGLEQYF.

This clone has ten or more counts. The rearrangement links TRBV5-4 to TRBJ2-3, with D possibly matching TRBD1 (5 bases). V lost 9 bases and J 0 bases, leaving 14 bases between the germline ends. The CDR3 runs 14 residues. Germline V lookup: CDR1 SGHNT, CDR2 YYREEE (reference sequence). The DNA of the CDR3 is TGTGCCACCTCTCAAGGGGCTAGCACAGATACGCAGTATTTT. Protein: CATSQGASTDTQYF.

The V call is TRBV4-1, the J call TRBJ2-7; D is possibly TRBD2 (6 bases). There are 14 residues in the CDR3. Germline V CDR1 and CDR2: MGHRA, YSYEKL. Trimming stripped 1 base from V and 3 bases from J, with 10 bases between. The CDR3 sequence is CASSQGPTSYEQYF. The CDR3 DNA sequence: TGCGCCAGCAGCCAAGGTCCGACTAGCTACGAGCAGTACTTC.

The J gene is TRBJ2-4, the V gene TRBV9, with 12 bases lining up with TRBD2. CDR3 length: 18 residues. The V segment lost 3 bases and the J segment 1 base; nucleotides outside the gene matches: 8. CDR1 and CDR2 (germline): SGDLS, YYNGEE. This CDR3 is CASSGLTSGGNAKNIQYF. The CDR3 nucleotides read TGTGCCAGCAGCGGATTGACTAGCGGGGGTAATGCCAAAAACATTCAGTACTTC.

V usage is TRBV7-6 and J usage is TRBJ1-1; D call uncertain. Trimming pared 5 bases from V and 5 bases from J, leaving 18 bases between. Germline lookup yields CDR1 SGHVS and CDR2 FNYEAQ. The CDR3 has 15 residues. The CDR3 spells CASSERTAGNTEAFF. The CDR3, as DNA: TGTGCCAGCAGCGAAAGGACGGCGGGCAATACTGAAGCTTTCTTT.

Only a few counts were recorded for this clone. CDR3 DNA sequence: TGTGCCAGCAGTGTCAGCGGATACTCTGGAAACACCATATATTTT. Protein product: CASSVSGYSGNTIYF. J is TRBJ1-3 and V is TRBV9; D gene ambiguous. The length of the CDR3 is 15 residues. V was cut by 5 bases and J by 0 bases, with 12 bases left in between. The germline V gene has CDR1 SGDLS and CDR2 YYNGEE.

This clone occurred a few times. The chain carries TRBV5-1 and TRBJ2-3, with 7 nucleotides matching TRBD1. CDR1 and CDR2 from the germline V gene are SGHRS and YFSETQ. Trimming cost V 2 bases and J 3 bases; bases outside gene matches: 6. This CDR3 region has 15 residues. CDR3 amino acids: CASSLQGLGTDTQYF. In nucleotides, the CDR3 is TGCGCCAGCAGCTTACAGGGGTTGGGGACAGATACGCAGTATTTT. The variable domain in full, completed from reference TRBV5-1 and TRBJ2-3, reads KAGVTQTPRYLIKTRGQQVTLSCSPISGHRSVSWYQQTPGQGLQFLFEYFSETQRNKGNFPGRFSGRQFSNSRSEMNVSTLELGDSALYLCASSLQGLGTDTQYFGPGTRLTVL.

The chain has TRBV5-1 and TRBJ2-1; 11 bases align to TRBD2. The germline V gene has CDR1 SGHRS and CDR2 YFSETQ. Trimming removed 5 bases from V and 2 bases from J; junction bases left unmatched: 3. This CDR3 comprises 15 residues. The CDR3 coding sequence is TGCGCCAGCAGGTTACTAGCGGGGGCCTACAATGAGCAGTTCTTC. Translation: CASRLLAGAYNEQFF.

This rearrangement joins TRBV5-1 to TRBJ2-3; 7 bases are a match to TRBD1. V lost 1 base to trimming and J lost 3 bases; unmatched junction nucleotides: 5. Germline values: CDR1 SGHRS, CDR2 YFSETQ. This CDR3 region has 15 residues. CDR3 protein: CASSLSAGGTDTQYF. In DNA form, the CDR3 reads TGCGCCAGCAGCTTGAGTGCAGGGGGTACAGATACGCAGTATTTT.